The rows below give T cell receptor beta chains drawn from one sample of a study of blood T cell repertoires in COVID-19. Sequencing was performed with immunoSEQ multiplex PCR; in TCRdb, only in-frame clones are kept and a portion is missing. Counted here are 140,000 to 150,000 clones, 80% occurring once; the ten biggest clones make up over 10%. Source material: peripheral blood. These receptors originate from a man aged 60 to 75 with active or convalescent COVID-19. CDR3s include the opening cysteine and the closing phenylalanine or tryptophan. The D gene is left open where the match is weak. Clone size appears in some rows only: once, few, many, or a class for an expanded clone.

cdr3_length | j_call | d_call | clone_size | v_call | cdr3_nt | cdr3_aa
16 | TRBJ2-2 | TRBD2 | - | TRBV18 | TGTGCCAGCTCACCTATAGCGGGATCGAACACCGGGGAGCTGTTTTTT | CASSPIAGSNTGELFF
15 | TRBJ1-5 | - | - | TRBV30 | TGTGCCTGGAGTGTAGGGGGAGGGAGCAATCAGCCCCAGCATTTT | CAWSVGGGSNQPQHF
15 | TRBJ2-3 | TRBD2 | - | TRBV5-1 | TGCGCCAGCGGGGGGACTACCCGAGGCGGGGATACGCAGTATTTT | CASGGTTRGGDTQYF
16 | TRBJ1-2 | TRBD1 | - | TRBV10-3 | TGTGCCATCAGCCCGGGACAGGGGCCTTTTACGGCGGACTACACCTTC | CAISPGQGPFTADYTF
13 | TRBJ1-1 | - | few | TRBV18 | TGTGCCAGCTCACCTGGCTCTAACACTGAAGCTTTCTTT | CASSPGSNTEAFF
15 | TRBJ1-6 | TRBD1 | - | TRBV30 | TGTGCCTGGAGTGTGATAGGACAGGGGTATTCACCCCTCCACTTT | CAWSVIGQGYSPLHF
16 | TRBJ2-2 | - | few | TRBV6-5 | TGTGCCAGCAGTTCCCCCGGCCGAGGGAGAATCGGGGAGCTGTTTTTT | CASSSPGRGRIGELFF
15 | TRBJ1-6 | TRBD1 | once | TRBV7-2 | TGTGCCAGCAGCGCACAGGGGATGGGCAATTCACCCCTCCACTTT | CASSAQGMGNSPLHF
14 | TRBJ2-7 | - | - | TRBV4-3 | TGCGCCAGCAGCATAGCCCAGGGATACTACGAGCAGTACTTC | CASSIAQGYYEQYF
15 | TRBJ1-6 | TRBD1 | - | TRBV10-3 | TGTGCCATCAGTGGGGACAGGGGCGGTAATTCACCCCTCCACTTT | CAISGDRGGNSPLHF
15 | TRBJ2-1 | - | - | TRBV3-1/TRBV3-2 | TGTGCCAGCAGCCGCCGGCGGGACTTCCACAATGAGCAGTTCTTC | CASSRRRDFHNEQFF
15 | TRBJ2-1 | - | - | TRBV7-2 | TGTGCCAGCAGCCTTAGCGAAGGCTCCTACAATGAGCAGTTCTTC | CASSLSEGSYNEQFF
13 | TRBJ1-6 | - | - | TRBV28 | TGTGCCAGCAGTTTACAGTCTAATTCACCCCTCCACTTT | CASSLQSNSPLHF
16 | TRBJ1-5 | - | - | TRBV6-2/TRBV6-3 | TGTGCCAGCAGTTACGGGGTAGGGCAGGGTAATCAGCCCCAGCATTTT | CASSYGVGQGNQPQHF
18 | TRBJ2-7 | TRBD2 | - | TRBV6-2/TRBV6-3 | TGTGCCAGCAGTTACTTTGGAGACCGACTAGCGGGAGGATTCGAGCAGTACTTC | CASSYFGDRLAGGFEQYF
14 | TRBJ1-2 | TRBD1 | - | TRBV5-1 | TGCGCCAGCAGCTTGCTTACAGGGGTCTATGGCTACACCTTC | CASSLLTGVYGYTF
15 | TRBJ2-3 | - | - | TRBV5-5 | TGTGCCAGCAGCTTGGCCGATCTAGCCGGAGATACGCAGTATTTT | CASSLADLAGDTQYF
16 | TRBJ1-6 | TRBD1 | few | TRBV30 | TGTGCCTGGGGGCCCCTCGGACAGGGTGGCAATTCACCCCTCCACTTT | CAWGPLGQGGNSPLHF
15 | TRBJ2-1 | TRBD2 | - | TRBV4-1 | TGCGCCAGCAGCCTATGGACTAGCGGGAGGAATGAGCAGTTCTTC | CASSLWTSGRNEQFF
15 | TRBJ2-3 | - | - | TRBV10-3 | TGTGCCACCTCTCTGGGGGGGGCTAGCACAGATACGCAGTATTTT | CATSLGGASTDTQYF
15 | TRBJ1-1 | TRBD1 | few | TRBV7-9 | TGTGCCAGCAGCCCTCAAGGGGGCGCGCGCACTGAAGCTTTCTTT | CASSPQGGARTEAFF
13 | TRBJ1-5 | - | once | TRBV19 | TGTGCCAGTAGCAGACAGGGCAATCAGCCCCAGCATTTT | CASSRQGNQPQHF
13 | TRBJ2-5 | - | - | TRBV5-1 | TGCGCCAGCAGCTTCGCCGAGTTGGAGACCCAGTACTTC | CASSFAELETQYF
15 | TRBJ2-5 | TRBD1 | - | TRBV19 | TGTGCCAGTAGTCCTCAACAGGGGGCGGGGGAGACCCAGTACTTC | CASSPQQGAGETQYF
16 | TRBJ2-7 | - | - | TRBV10-3 | TGTGCCACTACGGGACTGGGCGACGGCGGAGACTACGAGCAGTACTTC | CATTGLGDGGDYEQYF
15 | TRBJ1-4 | TRBD1 | few | TRBV29-1 | TGCAGCGCCTCCTTAGAGGGCAGGGGGAATGAAAAACTGTTTTTT | CSASLEGRGNEKLFF
13 | TRBJ2-7 | - | - | TRBV3-1/TRBV3-2 | TGTGCCAGCAGCCCTGGTGCAGGGGACGAGCAGTACTTC | CASSPGAGDEQYF
14 | TRBJ1-2 | - | - | TRBV5-1 | TGCGCCAGCAGCTCCGTCGGCAGGGAAGGCGGCTACACCTTC | CASSSVGREGGYTF
12 | TRBJ2-5 | - | - | TRBV18 | TGTGCCAGCTCCCGGGACCAAGAGACCCAGTACTTC | CASSRDQETQYF
13 | TRBJ1-2 | TRBD1 | few | TRBV9 | TGTGCCAGCAGCGTAGGGACAGGCTATGGCTACACCTTC | CASSVGTGYGYTF
13 | TRBJ2-1 | TRBD2 | - | TRBV2 | TGTGCCAGCGGACGGCTAGCGGGAGATGAGCAGTTCTTC | CASGRLAGDEQFF
14 | TRBJ2-1 | - | - | TRBV5-1 | TGCGCCAGCAGGGACCCGGGGTCCTACAATGAGCAGTTCTTC | CASRDPGSYNEQFF
14 | TRBJ1-3 | TRBD1 | few | TRBV29-1 | TGCAGCGTCGCCGACAGGGCTCCTGGAAACACCATATATTTT | CSVADRAPGNTIYF
15 | TRBJ2-7 | - | - | TRBV7-2 | TGTGCCAGCAGTTCGCGGAGAGGAATCTTCTACGAGCAGTACTTC | CASSSRRGIFYEQYF
14 | TRBJ1-5 | - | - | TRBV6-1 | TGTGCCAGCAGTGAATCTGGGAGGGGACAGCCCCAGCATTTT | CASSESGRGQPQHF
14 | TRBJ2-7 | TRBD2 | - | TRBV6-2/TRBV6-3 | TGTGCCAGCAGTCAACTAGCGGGGGACTACGAGCAGTACTTC | CASSQLAGDYEQYF
20 | TRBJ2-7 | - | - | TRBV21-1 | TGTGCCAGCAGCAAAGAACCAAGCCAGGGTCCCTCGGGTCCCTCCTACGAGCAGTACTTC | CASSKEPSQGPSGPSYEQYF
14 | TRBJ2-2 | - | - | TRBV30 | TGTGCCTGGAGTGGTGGGGCGGAAGGCGGGGAGCTGTTTTTT | CAWSGGAEGGELFF
23 | TRBJ2-5 | TRBD1 | - | TRBV3-1/TRBV3-2 | TGTGCCAGCAGCCAACCGATAGGGGTTAGAGGGACAGGAGGTCCGGGATGGGAGGAGACCCAGTACTTC | CASSQPIGVRGTGGPGWEETQYF
14 | TRBJ1-2 | TRBD1 | - | TRBV18 | TGTGCCAGCTCACCCCCGACAGGGATGGGCGGCTACACCTTC | CASSPPTGMGGYTF